The present T cell receptor beta chain was sequenced within a study of beta chain features in type 1 diabetes. Study outcomes and limitations: There were fewer insertions and more deletions at the VDJ junctions of type 1 diabetes patients. Cells with high TCR expression could be over-represented by cDNA sequencing.

The CDR3 is made up of 13 amino acids. Trimming removed 0 bases at V and 5 bases at J, with 7 bases between. From germline, CDR1 is SGDLS and CDR2 YYNGEE. In the case of this clone: Its antigen is undetermined. The sample holds other DNA sequences that translate to the same CDR3.

Reverse transcribing all isolated RNA meant expressed TCRB transcripts were sequenced. Produced via immunoSEQ multiplex PCR; TCRdb's table is partial and in-frame only. The sample has some 300,000 clones, under 8.5% seen once. The V call is TRBV9, the J call TRBJ2-3; no clear D gene. Material for sequencing was central memory CD4+ T cells from blood. This receptor was taken from a woman aged 18-29 years in good health. The CDR3 is CASSVGHGDTQYF. In DNA, the CDR3 is TGTGCCAGCAGCGTAGGACACGGAGATACGCAGTATTTT.